Below are 10 T cell receptor beta chains sequenced from a single sample in a study of shared clonotypes between healthy human individuals. TCRdb keeps only in-frame clones here, not all; method: immunoSEQ multiplex PCR. The table shows around 480,000 clones, with 60% to 80% occurring only once. Source material: PBMCs. Every receptor here comes from a woman in her forties in good health. Some clones in this sample may be carry-over from other donors' samples.

With regard to this clone: This CDR3 is also generated by other DNA sequences in the sample. The chain is built from TRBV5-1 and TRBJ2-5, with unresolved D. The CDR3 loop spans 14 amino acids. V was shortened by 0 bases and J by 1 base, with 7 bases between the two germline ends. In germline, CDR1 is SGHRS, CDR2 YFSETQ. In DNA form, the CDR3 reads TGCGCCAGCAGCTTGGGTCGAACCCAAGAGACCCAGTACTTC. This translates into CASSLGRTQETQYF.

The rearrangement joins TRBV9 to TRBJ1-6; D remains unclear. Germline values: CDR1 SGDLS, CDR2 YYNGEE. CDR3 length: 13 amino acids. Deletions cut 5 bases from V and 5 bases from J, with 8 bases between. DNA for the CDR3: TGTGCCAGCAGTTTTGGTAATAATTCACCCCTCCACTTT. Protein: CASSFGNNSPLHF.

The CDR3 DNA sequence: TGTGCCAGCAGCTTGGTGGCTCAGGGGAATGGAGGCTACACCTTC. The encoded protein is CASSLVAQGNGGYTF. The J gene is TRBJ1-2, the V gene TRBV5-6, with D tentatively TRBD1 (6 bases). Per the germline V gene, CDR1 is SGHDT and CDR2 is YYEEEE. The CDR3 contains 15 residues. The V end was cut by 0 bases, the J end by 8 bases, with 17 bases between.

The rearrangement joins TRBV5-1 to TRBJ1-1; no clear D gene. The CDR3 extends over 13 amino acids. The germline V and J ends were trimmed by 1 base and 4 bases, with 8 bases remaining between them. Per the germline V gene, CDR1 is SGHRS and CDR2 is YFSETQ. The CDR3 DNA is TGCGCCAGCAGCTTGTTCGGCAGCACTGAAGCTTTCTTT. Its protein is CASSLFGSTEAFF.

The rearrangement uses TRBV18 and TRBJ1-5; D uncertain. This CDR3 comprises 15 residues. V dropped 0 bases and J dropped 3 bases, with 9 bases sitting between them. CDR1 and CDR2 from the germline V gene are KGHSH and LQKENI. CDR3 protein: CASSPPGNVNQPQHF. The DNA of the CDR3 is TGTGCCAGCTCACCACCGGGTAATGTCAATCAGCCCCAGCATTTT.

J is TRBJ2-5 and V is TRBV28; 7 bases match TRBD1. The CDR3 is 14 residues long. Germline assignment: CDR1 MDHEN and CDR2 SYDVKM. The V gene end was trimmed by 6 bases and the J gene end by 5 bases; junction bases not matched to a gene: 9. The CDR3 DNA reads TGTGCCAGCAGCCACTCTGACAGGGTGGAGACCCAGTACTTC. It encodes CASSHSDRVETQYF.

CDR3 nucleotide sequence: TGTGCCAGCAGTGTGAGTAGCCTAAGTGAGCAGTTCTTC. Translating it yields CASSVSSLSEQFF. The rearrangement links TRBV2 to TRBJ2-1; unclear D gene. Germline values: CDR1 SNHLY, CDR2 FYNNEI. Between the trimmed V and J ends, which lost 4 bases and 9 bases, there was a span of 13 bases. This CDR3 has 13 residues. Together with reference TRBV2 and TRBJ2-1, the CDR3 gives the full variable domain: EPEVTQTPSHQVTQMGQEVILRCVPISNHLYFYWYRQILGQKVEFLVSFYNNEISEKSEIFDDQFSVERPDGSNFTLKIRSTKLEDSAMYFCASSVSSLSEQFFGPGTRLTVL.

This rearrangement joins TRBV2 to TRBJ1-4; a possible D gene is TRBD1 (6 bases). CDR3 length: 15 residues. Germline values: CDR1 SNHLY, CDR2 FYNNEI. V was shortened by 5 bases and J by 0 bases, with 10 bases between the two germline ends. The CDR3 region is CASSKGEATNEKLFF. DNA for the CDR3: TGTGCCAGCAGTAAGGGGGAAGCAACTAATGAAAAACTGTTTTTT.

The V and J genes are TRBV6-4 and TRBJ2-3; D is unclear. V was shortened by 6 bases and J by 0 bases, with 13 bases between the two germline ends. The CDR3 extends over 15 amino acids. Per the germline V gene, CDR1 is MRHNA and CDR2 is SNTAGT. The CDR3 spells CASRTTATSTDTQYF. CDR3 nucleotide sequence: TGTGCCAGCAGAACGACTGCCACTAGCACAGATACGCAGTATTTT.

This clone was observed at least ten times. The chain combines TRBV7-9 with TRBJ1-5; D call uncertain. This CDR3 is 12 amino acids long. V shed 7 bases and J shed 3 bases, with 7 bases lying between them. Germline V CDR1 and CDR2: SEHNR, FQNEAQ (reference sequence). The DNA for the CDR3 is TGTGCCAGCAACATCGACAATCAGCCCCAGCATTTT. Translated, it gives CASNIDNQPQHF.